This T cell receptor (beta chain) was documented in a study of CD8+ T cells in alopecia areata. Study as a whole: The investigators scored severity in treated patients by the percentage of affected scalp area.

This clone has only a few counts. The target antigen is unknown. As to treatment: oral pan-JAK inhibitor, 5-10 mg twice daily. Study-level points and caveats: Persistence of many expanded lesional clones was seen in scalp and blood during tofacitinib. Lesional scalp, especially alopecia totalis/universalis, showed higher clonality than normal scalp. Clonality in the scalp and expanded CD8+ clones ranked among the top 100 were significantly decreased by tofacitinib.

Per germline, CDR1 SGHNT and CDR2 YENEEA. Trimming pared 1 base from V and 6 bases from J, leaving 9 bases between. The CDR3 runs 13 residues. Extracted from the samples, RNA was reverse transcribed into cDNA to serve as the sequencing template. TCRdb's table, derived via immunoSEQ multiplex PCR, lists solely in-frame clones and lacks some. The sample lists about 180,000 clones; about 61% were seen once. This chain uses TRBV11-3 with TRBJ2-5; no firm D call. The specimen comprised CD4+ T cells sorted from blood, sampled at approximately week 60, from a patient treated with tofacitinib. The sequence was collected from a human donor with alopecia areata. The CDR3 coding sequence is TGTGCCAGCAGCTTAGCTGGGTATCAGACCCAGTACTTC. As protein: CASSLAGYQTQYF.